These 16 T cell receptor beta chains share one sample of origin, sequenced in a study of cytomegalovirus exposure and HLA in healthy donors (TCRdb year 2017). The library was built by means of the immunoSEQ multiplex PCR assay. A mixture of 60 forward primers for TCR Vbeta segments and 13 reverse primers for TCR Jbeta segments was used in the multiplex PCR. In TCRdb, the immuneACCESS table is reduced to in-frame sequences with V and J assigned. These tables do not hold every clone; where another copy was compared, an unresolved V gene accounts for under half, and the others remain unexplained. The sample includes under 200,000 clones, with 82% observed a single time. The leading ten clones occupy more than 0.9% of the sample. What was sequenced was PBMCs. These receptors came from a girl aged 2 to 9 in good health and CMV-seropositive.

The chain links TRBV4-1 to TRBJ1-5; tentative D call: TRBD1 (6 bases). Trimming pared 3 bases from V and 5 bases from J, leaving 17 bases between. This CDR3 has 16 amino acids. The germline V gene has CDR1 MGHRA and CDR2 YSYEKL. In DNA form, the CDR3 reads TGCGCCAGCAGCCATCTTCCGGGACACCTAGATCAGCCCCAGCATTTT. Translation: CASSHLPGHLDQPQHF.

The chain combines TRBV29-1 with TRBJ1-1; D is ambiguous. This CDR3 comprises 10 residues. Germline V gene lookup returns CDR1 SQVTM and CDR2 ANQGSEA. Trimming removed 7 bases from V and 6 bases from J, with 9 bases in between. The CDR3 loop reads CSAERPEAFF. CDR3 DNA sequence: TGCAGCGCCGAGCGTCCTGAAGCTTTCTTT.

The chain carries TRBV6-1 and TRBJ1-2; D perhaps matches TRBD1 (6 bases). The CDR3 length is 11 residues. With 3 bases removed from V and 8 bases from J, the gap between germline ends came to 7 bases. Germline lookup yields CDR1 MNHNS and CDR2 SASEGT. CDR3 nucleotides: TGTGCCAGCAGTGACAGGGGCGGCTACACCTTC. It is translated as CASSDRGGYTF.

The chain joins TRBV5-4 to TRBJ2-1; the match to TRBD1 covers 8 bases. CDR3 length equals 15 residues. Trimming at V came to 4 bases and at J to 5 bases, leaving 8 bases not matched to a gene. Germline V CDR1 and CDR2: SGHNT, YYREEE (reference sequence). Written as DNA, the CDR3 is TGTGCCAGCAGCCCCCGAGGGACAGGTCACAATGAGCAGTTCTTC. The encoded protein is CASSPRGTGHNEQFF.

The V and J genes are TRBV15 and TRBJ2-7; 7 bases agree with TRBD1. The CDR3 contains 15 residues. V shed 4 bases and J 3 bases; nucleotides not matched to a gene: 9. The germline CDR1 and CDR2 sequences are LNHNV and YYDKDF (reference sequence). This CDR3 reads CATSTRRQGRYEQYF. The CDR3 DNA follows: TGTGCCACCAGCACCCGACGACAGGGTCGCTACGAGCAGTACTTC.

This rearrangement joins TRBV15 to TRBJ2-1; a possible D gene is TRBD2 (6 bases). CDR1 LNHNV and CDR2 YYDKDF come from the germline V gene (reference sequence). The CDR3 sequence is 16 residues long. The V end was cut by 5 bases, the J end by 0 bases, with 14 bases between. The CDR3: CATSGGILSSYNEQFF. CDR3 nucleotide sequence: TGTGCCACCAGCGGCGGGATCCTGAGCTCCTACAATGAGCAGTTCTTC.

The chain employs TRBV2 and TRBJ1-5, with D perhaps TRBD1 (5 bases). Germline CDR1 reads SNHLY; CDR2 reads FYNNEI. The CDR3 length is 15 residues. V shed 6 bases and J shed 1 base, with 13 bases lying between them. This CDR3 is CASRKGAQSNQPQHF. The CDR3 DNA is TGTGCCAGCAGAAAAGGGGCACAGAGCAATCAGCCCCAGCATTTT.

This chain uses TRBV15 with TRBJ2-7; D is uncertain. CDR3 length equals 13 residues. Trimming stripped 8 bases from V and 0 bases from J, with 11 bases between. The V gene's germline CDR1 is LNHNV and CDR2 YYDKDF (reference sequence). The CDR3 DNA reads TGTGCCACCGGTACAGAAGGCTCCTACGAGCAGTACTTC. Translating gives CATGTEGSYEQYF.

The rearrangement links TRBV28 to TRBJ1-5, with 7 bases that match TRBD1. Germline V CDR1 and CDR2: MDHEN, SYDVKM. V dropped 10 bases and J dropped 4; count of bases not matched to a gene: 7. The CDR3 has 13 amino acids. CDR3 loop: CATSQGTNQPQHF. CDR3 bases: TGTGCCACGTCACAGGGGACTAATCAGCCCCAGCATTTT.

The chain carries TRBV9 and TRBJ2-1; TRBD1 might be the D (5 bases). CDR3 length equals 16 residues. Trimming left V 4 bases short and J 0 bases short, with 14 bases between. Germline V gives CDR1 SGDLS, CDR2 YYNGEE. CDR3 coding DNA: TGTGCCAGCAGCCCAGGGTGGAGAGACTCCTACAATGAGCAGTTCTTC. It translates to CASSPGWRDSYNEQFF.

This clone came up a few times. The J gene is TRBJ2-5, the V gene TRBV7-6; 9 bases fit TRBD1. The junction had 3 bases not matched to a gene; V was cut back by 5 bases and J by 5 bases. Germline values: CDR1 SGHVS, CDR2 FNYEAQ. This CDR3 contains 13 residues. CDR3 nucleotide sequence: TGTGCCAGCAGCATCGGGACAGGGGAGACCCAGTACTTC. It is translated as CASSIGTGETQYF.

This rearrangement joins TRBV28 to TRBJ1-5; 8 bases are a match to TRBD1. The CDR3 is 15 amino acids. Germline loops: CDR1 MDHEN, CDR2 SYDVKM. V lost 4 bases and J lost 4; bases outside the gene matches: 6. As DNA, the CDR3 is TGTGCCAGCAGTTCCCGGACAGGGACGAATCAGCCCCAGCATTTT. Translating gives CASSSRTGTNQPQHF.

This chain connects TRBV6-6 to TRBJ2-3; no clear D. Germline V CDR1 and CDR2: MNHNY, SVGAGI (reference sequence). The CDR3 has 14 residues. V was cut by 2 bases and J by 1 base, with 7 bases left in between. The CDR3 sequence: CASSYASGTDTQYF. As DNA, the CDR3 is TGTGCCAGCAGTTACGCCAGCGGCACAGATACGCAGTATTTT.

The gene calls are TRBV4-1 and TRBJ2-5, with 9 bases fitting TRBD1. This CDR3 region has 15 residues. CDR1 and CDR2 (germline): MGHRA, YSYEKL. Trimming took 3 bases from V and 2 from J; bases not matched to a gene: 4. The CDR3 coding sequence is TGCGCCAGCAGCCATTTGACAGGGGGGCAAGAGACCCAGTACTTC. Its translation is CASSHLTGGQETQYF.

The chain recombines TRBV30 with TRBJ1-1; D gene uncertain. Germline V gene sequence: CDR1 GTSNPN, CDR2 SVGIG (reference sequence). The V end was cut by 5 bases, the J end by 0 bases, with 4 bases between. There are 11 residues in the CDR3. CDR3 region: CAWVMNTEAFF. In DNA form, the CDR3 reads TGTGCCTGGGTAATGAACACTGAAGCTTTCTTT.

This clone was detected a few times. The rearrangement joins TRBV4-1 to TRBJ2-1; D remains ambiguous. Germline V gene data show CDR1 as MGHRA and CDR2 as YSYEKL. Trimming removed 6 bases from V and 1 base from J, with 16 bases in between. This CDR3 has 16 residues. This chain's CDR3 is CASRISEASSYNEQFF. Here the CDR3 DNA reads TGCGCCAGCAGAATATCTGAGGCTTCTTCCTACAATGAGCAGTTCTTC.